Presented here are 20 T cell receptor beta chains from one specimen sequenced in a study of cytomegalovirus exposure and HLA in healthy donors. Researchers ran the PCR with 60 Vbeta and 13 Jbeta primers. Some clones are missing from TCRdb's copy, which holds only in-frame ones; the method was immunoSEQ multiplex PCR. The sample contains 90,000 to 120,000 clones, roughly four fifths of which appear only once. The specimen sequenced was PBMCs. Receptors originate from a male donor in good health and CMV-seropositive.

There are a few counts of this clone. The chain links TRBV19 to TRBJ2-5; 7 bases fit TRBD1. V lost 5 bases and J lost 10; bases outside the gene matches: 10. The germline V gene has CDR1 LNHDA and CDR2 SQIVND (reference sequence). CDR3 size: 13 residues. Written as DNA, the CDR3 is TGTGCCAGTAGTCAGGCCCAACAGGGGCTCCAGTACTTC. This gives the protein CASSQAQQGLQYF. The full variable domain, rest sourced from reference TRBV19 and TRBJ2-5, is DGGITQSPKYLFRKEGQNVTLSCEQNLNHDAMYWYRQDPGQGLRLIYYSQIVNDFQKGDIAEGYSVSREKKESFPLTVTSAQKNPTAFYLCASSQAQQGLQYFGPGTRLLVL.

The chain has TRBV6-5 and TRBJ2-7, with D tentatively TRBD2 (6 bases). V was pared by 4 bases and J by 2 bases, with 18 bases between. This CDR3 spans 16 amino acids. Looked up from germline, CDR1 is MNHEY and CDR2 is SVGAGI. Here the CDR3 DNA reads TGTGCCAGCAGTTTTGTGGGGGGACGGCGCGCCTACGAGCAGTACTTC. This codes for CASSFVGGRRAYEQYF.

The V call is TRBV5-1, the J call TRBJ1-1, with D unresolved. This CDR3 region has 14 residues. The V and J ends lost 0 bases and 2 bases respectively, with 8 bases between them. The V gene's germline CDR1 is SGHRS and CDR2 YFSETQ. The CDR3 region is CASSLGGENTEAFF. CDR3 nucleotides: TGCGCCAGCAGCTTGGGCGGGGAAAACACTGAAGCTTTCTTT.

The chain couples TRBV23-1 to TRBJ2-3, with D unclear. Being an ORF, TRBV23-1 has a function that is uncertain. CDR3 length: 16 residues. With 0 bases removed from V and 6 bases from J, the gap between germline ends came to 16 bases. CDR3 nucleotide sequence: TGCGCCAGCAGTCAATCGGGCCAGGAAGGCCACGATACGCAGTATTTT. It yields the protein CASSQSGQEGHDTQYF.

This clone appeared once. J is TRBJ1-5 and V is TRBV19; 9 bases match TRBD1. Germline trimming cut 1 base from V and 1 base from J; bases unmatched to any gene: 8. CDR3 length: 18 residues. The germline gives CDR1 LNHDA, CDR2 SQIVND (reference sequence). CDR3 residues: CASSIGGQGGWSNQPQHF. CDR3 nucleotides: TGTGCCAGTAGTATAGGGGGACAGGGAGGATGGAGCAATCAGCCCCAGCATTTT.

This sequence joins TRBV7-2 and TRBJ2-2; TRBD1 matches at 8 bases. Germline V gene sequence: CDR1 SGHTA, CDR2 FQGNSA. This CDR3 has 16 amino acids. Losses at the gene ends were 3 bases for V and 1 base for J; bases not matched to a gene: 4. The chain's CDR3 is CASSFNRGMNTGELFF. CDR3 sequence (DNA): TGTGCCAGCAGCTTTAACAGGGGGATGAACACCGGGGAGCTGTTTTTT.

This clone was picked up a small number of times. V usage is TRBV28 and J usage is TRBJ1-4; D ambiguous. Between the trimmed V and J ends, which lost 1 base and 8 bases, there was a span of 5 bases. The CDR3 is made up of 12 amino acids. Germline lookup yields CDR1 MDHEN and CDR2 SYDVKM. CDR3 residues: CASSLLREKLFF. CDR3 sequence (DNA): TGTGCCAGCAGTTTATTGAGGGAAAAACTGTTTTTT.

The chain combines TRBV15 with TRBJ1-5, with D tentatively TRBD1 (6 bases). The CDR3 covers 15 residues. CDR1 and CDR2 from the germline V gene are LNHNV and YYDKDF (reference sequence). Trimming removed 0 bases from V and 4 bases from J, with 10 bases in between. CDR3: CATSRERQANQPQHF. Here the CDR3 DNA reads TGTGCCACCAGCAGAGAACGACAGGCAAATCAGCCCCAGCATTTT.

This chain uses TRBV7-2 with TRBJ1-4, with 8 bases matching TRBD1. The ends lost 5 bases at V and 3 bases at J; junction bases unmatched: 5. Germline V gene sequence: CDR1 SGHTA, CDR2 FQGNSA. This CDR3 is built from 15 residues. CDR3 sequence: CASSPSGGSNEKLFF. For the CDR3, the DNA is TGTGCCAGCAGCCCATCAGGGGGCTCTAATGAAAAACTGTTTTTT.

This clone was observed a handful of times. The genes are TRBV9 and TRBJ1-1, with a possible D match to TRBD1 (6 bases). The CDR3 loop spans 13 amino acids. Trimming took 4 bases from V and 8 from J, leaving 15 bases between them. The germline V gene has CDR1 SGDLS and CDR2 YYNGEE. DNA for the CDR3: TGTGCCAGCAGCTCCGAGGTGACAGGAGAAGCTTTCTTT. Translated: CASSSEVTGEAFF.

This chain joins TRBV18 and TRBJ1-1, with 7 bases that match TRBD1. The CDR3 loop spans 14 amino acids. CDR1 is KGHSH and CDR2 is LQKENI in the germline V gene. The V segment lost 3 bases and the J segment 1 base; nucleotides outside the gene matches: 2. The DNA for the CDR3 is TGTGCCAGCTCACCTCGGGACAGGAACACTGAAGCTTTCTTT. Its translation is CASSPRDRNTEAFF.

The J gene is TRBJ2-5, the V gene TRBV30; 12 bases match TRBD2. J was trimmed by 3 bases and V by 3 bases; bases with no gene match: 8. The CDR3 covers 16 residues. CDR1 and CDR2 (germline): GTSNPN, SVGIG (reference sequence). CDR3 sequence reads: CAWSATLAGGEETQYF. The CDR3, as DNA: TGTGCCTGGAGCGCGACCCTAGCGGGGGGGGAAGAGACCCAGTACTTC.

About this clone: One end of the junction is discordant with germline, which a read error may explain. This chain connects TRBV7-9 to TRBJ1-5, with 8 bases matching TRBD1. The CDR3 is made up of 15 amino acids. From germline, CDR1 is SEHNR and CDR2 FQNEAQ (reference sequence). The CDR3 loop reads CSSSPGTGRNQPQHF. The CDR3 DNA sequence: TGTTCCAGCAGCCCCGGGACAGGACGAAATCAGCCCCAGCATTTT.

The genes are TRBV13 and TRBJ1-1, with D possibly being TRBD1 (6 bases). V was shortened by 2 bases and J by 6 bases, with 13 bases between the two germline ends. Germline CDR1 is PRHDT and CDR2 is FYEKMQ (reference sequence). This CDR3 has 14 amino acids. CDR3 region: CASSLQGLNPEAFF. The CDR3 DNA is TGTGCCAGCAGCTTACAGGGGTTAAACCCTGAAGCTTTCTTT.

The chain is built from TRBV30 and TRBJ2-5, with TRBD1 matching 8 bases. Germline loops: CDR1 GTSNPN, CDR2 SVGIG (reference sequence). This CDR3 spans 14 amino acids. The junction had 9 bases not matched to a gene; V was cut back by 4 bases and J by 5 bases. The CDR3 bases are TGTGCCTGGAACCACCTAACAGGGGGGGAGACCCAGTACTTC. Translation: CAWNHLTGGETQYF.

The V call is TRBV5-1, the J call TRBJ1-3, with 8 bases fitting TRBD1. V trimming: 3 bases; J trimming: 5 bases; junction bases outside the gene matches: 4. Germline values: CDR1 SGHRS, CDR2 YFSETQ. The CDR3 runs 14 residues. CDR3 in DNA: TGCGCCAGCAGCTCTCAGGGGGCGAGAAACACCATATATTTT. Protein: CASSSQGARNTIYF.

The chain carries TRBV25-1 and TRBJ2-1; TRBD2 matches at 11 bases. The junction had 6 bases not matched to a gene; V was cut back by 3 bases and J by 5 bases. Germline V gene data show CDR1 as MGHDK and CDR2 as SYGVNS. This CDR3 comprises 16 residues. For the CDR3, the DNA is TGTGCCAGCAGTGATTTGACTAGCGGGGCTAACAATGAGCAGTTCTTC. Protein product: CASSDLTSGANNEQFF.

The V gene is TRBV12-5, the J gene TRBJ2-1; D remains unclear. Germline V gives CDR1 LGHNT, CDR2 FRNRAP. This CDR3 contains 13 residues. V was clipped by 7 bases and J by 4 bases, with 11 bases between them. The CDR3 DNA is TGTGCTAGTGTAAGCGACTCTTACAATGAGCAGTTCTTC. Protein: CASVSDSYNEQFF.

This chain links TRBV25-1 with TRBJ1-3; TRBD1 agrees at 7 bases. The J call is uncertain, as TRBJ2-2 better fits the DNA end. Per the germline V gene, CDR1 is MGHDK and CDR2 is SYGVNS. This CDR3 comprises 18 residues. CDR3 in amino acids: CASSESPGQSLNTGELFF. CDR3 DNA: TGTGCCAGCAGTGAATCCCCGGGACAGAGTTTGAACACCGGGGAGCTGTTTTTT.

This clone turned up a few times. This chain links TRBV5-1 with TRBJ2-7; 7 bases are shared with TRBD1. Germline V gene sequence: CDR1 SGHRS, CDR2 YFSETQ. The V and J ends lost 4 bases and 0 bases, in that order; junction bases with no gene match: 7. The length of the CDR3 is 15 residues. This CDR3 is CASSPLEGASYEQYF. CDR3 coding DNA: TGCGCCAGCAGCCCCCTCGAGGGGGCCTCCTACGAGCAGTACTTC.